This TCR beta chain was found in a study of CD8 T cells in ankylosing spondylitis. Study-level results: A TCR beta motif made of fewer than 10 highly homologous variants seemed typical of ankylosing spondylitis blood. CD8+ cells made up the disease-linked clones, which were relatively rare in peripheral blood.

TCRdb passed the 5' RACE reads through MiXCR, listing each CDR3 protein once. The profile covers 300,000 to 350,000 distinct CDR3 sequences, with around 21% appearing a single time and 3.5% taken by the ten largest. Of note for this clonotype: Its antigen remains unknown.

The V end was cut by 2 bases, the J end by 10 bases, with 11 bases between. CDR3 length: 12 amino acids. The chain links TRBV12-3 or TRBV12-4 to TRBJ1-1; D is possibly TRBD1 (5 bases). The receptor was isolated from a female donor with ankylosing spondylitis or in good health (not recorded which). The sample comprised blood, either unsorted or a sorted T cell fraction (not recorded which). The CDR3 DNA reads TGTGCCAGCAGTTTAAGGGACGTTGGAGCTTTCTTT. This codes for CASSLRDVGAFF.